The T cell receptor (beta chain) described here comes from a study of identifying expanded T cells in peripheral blood. On this clone: Its target is not known.

Overall study findings and caveats: Over around two and four weeks, about 16 and 20 clones changed, versus 1.2 between replicates. Variance in clone template counts between roughly two-week samples significantly increased with total template count across all healthy donors.

No infections or other immune events were documented during collection. Sequencing used immunoSEQ multiplex PCR; TCRdb keeps in-frame clones, though not all of them. The sample comprises some 120,000 clones, more than 80% of which are singletons, and more than 2.5% rests with the top ten. Trimming left V 5 bases short and J 4 bases short, with 8 bases between. Germline lookup yields CDR1 LNHDA and CDR2 SQIVND (reference sequence). The CDR3 length is 13 residues. The origin of this receptor is a person aged 18-70 years in good health. V gene TRBV19 combines with J gene TRBJ1-4, with a weak D call TRBD1 (6 bases). The sequenced sample consisted of blood. DNA for the CDR3: TGTGCCAGTAGTGACAGGATTAATGAAAAACTGTTTTTT. Translated: CASSDRINEKLFF.